This T cell receptor beta chain was identified during a study of blood T cell repertoires in COVID-19. Study in general: Spain, Italy and the United States supplied samples that represented acute and convalescent COVID-19. Sample material is recorded as cDNA or gDNA derived from T cells, B-cell-depleted T cells, or PBMCs.

This CDR3 has 15 amino acids. V lost 4 bases, J lost 7 bases, and 9 bases stayed unmatched. Germline V gene sequence: CDR1 LGHDT, CDR2 YNNKEL (reference sequence). Authors' analysis steps: Researchers report that nucleated cell counts were estimated from reference gene primer amplification. Sequencing was performed with immunoSEQ multiplex PCR; in TCRdb, only in-frame clones are kept and a portion is missing. From that table come the V and J calls and clone size; the DNA was used to work out D and trimming. The sample consists of roughly 150,000 clones, around 82% of them appearing once. The sample comprised peripheral blood. The clonotype originates from a woman between 70 and 85 years old who had recovered from COVID-19. The rearrangement joins TRBV3-1 (or the pseudogene TRBV3-2) to TRBJ2-7, with 11 bases lining up with TRBD2. The CDR3 spells CASSPSLAGEREQYF. The DNA of the CDR3 is TGTGCCAGCAGCCCCTCACTAGCGGGGGAGCGGGAGCAGTACTTC.